Following are 21 T cell receptor beta chains from one sample sequenced in a study of blood T cells in healthy people across ages (dated by TCRdb to between 2014 and 2017). Receptors were amplified or captured by 5' RACE. A second PCR of roughly 6 to 12 cycles was performed with a sample-barcoded 5' primer and a J-beta primer mix. TCRdb itself trimmed the public reads at Q25 with fastp, ran MiXCR and retained productive beta chains. Rows are combined by CDR3 protein, so each entry shows the most common genes and DNA. This sample is represented by around 2 million distinct CDR3 sequences; about 39% of them were singletons. 23% of the sample goes to the ten largest clones. What was sequenced was blood. The receptor source for this set is a human donor in good health.

The V call is TRBV6-4, the J call TRBJ1-2, with 7 bases matching TRBD1. This CDR3 has 14 residues. The V gene end was trimmed by 6 bases and the J gene end by 2 bases; junction bases not matched to a gene: 6. Germline V gene lookup returns CDR1 MRHNA and CDR2 SNTAGT. This chain's CDR3 is CASRPGQSNYGYTF. DNA of the CDR3: TGTGCCAGCAGACCGGGACAGTCAAACTATGGCTACACCTTC.

The chain is built from TRBV28 and TRBJ2-4, with D perhaps being TRBD1 or TRBD2 (5 bases each). The J call is doubtful: the DNA matches TRBJ2-7 better. The CDR3 runs 14 residues. CDR1 and CDR2 from the germline V gene are MDHEN and SYDVKM. CDR3 sequence: CASTPPGHDYEQYF. DNA of the CDR3: TGTGCCAGCACCCCGCCGGGGCACGATTACGAGCAGTACTTC.

The rearrangement joins TRBV6-5 to TRBJ1-1; perhaps TRBD1 as D (6 bases). The CDR3 spans 15 residues. Germline V lookup: CDR1 MNHEY, CDR2 SVGAGI. V was pared by 3 bases and J by 3 bases, with 14 bases between. DNA of the CDR3: TGTGCCAGCAGTTATGGTGGGGGGGCGGACACTGAAGCTTTCTTT. It translates to CASSYGGGADTEAFF.

The V call is TRBV7-2, the J call TRBJ1-3; 7 bases match TRBD1. V was clipped by 5 bases and J by 0 bases; unmatched bases: 7. This CDR3 comprises 16 residues. Germline V gives CDR1 SGHTA, CDR2 FQGNSA. This CDR3 is CASSIDREGSGNTIYF. The DNA for the CDR3 is TGTGCCAGCAGCATTGACAGGGAGGGCTCTGGAAACACCATATATTTT. The full variable domain, with the rest looked up from reference TRBV7-2 and TRBJ1-3, is GAGVSQSPSNKVTEKGKDVELRCDPISGHTALYWYRQSLGQGLEFLIYFQGNSAPDKSGLPSDRFSAERTGGSVSTLTIQRTQQEDSAVYLCASSIDREGSGNTIYFGEGSWLTVV.

This clonotype was found a few times. The chain combines TRBV29-1 with TRBJ1-1, with 8 positions matching TRBD1. This CDR3 spans 13 amino acids. V shed 7 bases, J shed 1 base, and the junction held 5 bases outside the gene matches. Germline lookup yields CDR1 SQVTM and CDR2 ANQGSEA. In DNA form, the CDR3 reads TGCAGCGCTAAACAGGGGGGGAACACTGAAGCTTTCTTT. It specifies CSAKQGGNTEAFF. The full variable domain, its missing parts supplied by reference TRBV29-1 and TRBJ1-1, is SAVISQKPSRDICQRGTSLTIQCQVDSQVTMMFWYRQQPGQSLTLIATANQGSEATYESGFVIDKFPISRPNLTFSTLTVSNMSPEDSSIYLCSAKQGGNTEAFFGQGTRLTVV.

This clonotype has only one observation. The chain uses TRBV29-1 and TRBJ2-7; no firm D call. The germline V gene has CDR1 SQVTM and CDR2 ANQGSEA. Trimming stripped 5 bases from V and 7 bases from J, with 15 bases between. This CDR3 is built from 12 residues. CDR3 coding DNA: TGCAGCGTTACAGTTAGTTACAATGAGCAGTACTTC. This sequence encodes CSVTVSYNEQYF.

The chain joins TRBV20-1 to TRBJ1-6; the match to TRBD1 covers 7 bases. CDR1 DFQATT and CDR2 SNEGSKA come from the germline V gene (reference sequence). CDR3 length: 14 residues. V was clipped by 6 bases and J by 9 bases; unmatched bases: 11. CDR3 region: CSANPTGIGSPLHF. CDR3 DNA sequence: TGCAGTGCCAACCCGACAGGGATCGGTTCACCCCTCCACTTT.

In regard to this clonotype: One end of the junction does not line up with germline, which may come from a read error. This chain joins TRBV29-1 and TRBJ2-7; the D gene is possibly TRBD2 (6 bases). The CDR3 contains 13 residues. Germline-derived CDR1 and CDR2 are SQVTM and ANQGSEA. The CDR3 here is CSVEGLSSYVQYF. The CDR3 nucleotides are TGCAGCGTTGAGGGACTGAGCTCCTACGTGCAGTACTTC.

This clonotype was recorded only once. The J gene is TRBJ1-1, the V gene TRBV2; TRBD1 matches at 8 bases. The germline V gene has CDR1 SNHLY and CDR2 FYNNEI. V shed 8 bases, J shed 1 base, and the junction held 0 bases outside the gene matches. The CDR3 spans 12 residues. This CDR3 is CASDRGNTEAFF. CDR3 coding DNA: TGTGCCAGCGACAGGGGGAACACTGAAGCTTTCTTT.

The chain is built from TRBV15 and TRBJ2-1; D remains unclear. The V and J ends lost 2 bases and 5 bases respectively, with 16 bases between them. Germline V lookup: CDR1 LNHNV, CDR2 YYDKDF (reference sequence). The CDR3 is made up of 16 amino acids. The CDR3 loop reads CATSRSLFKGNNEQFF. DNA of the CDR3: TGTGCCACCAGCAGATCTCTATTCAAGGGAAACAATGAGCAGTTCTTC.

The sample holds one count of this clonotype. The chain uses TRBV21-1 and TRBJ1-2; the table's D call TRBD1 went unverified against the DNA. TRBV21-1 is shown as a pseudogene. This CDR3 comprises 16 residues. CDR3 sequence reads: CASSLFTGFDNYGYTF. CDR3 coding DNA: TGTGCCAGCAGCCTCTTCACAGGGTTCGATAACTATGGCTACACCTTC.

The gene calls are TRBV7-2 and TRBJ1-2; 8 bases are a match to TRBD1. CDR1 is SGHTA, CDR2 FQGNSA, per germline. The CDR3 runs to 15 residues. V shed 4 bases and J 6 bases; nucleotides not matched to a gene: 10. CDR3 region: CASSSSPGTGDGYTF. The CDR3, as DNA: TGTGCCAGCAGCTCTAGCCCCGGGACAGGCGATGGCTACACCTTC.

This clonotype was seen only a few times. The chain links TRBV15 to TRBJ2-6; D possibly corresponds to TRBD1 (5 bases). The CDR3 contains 16 residues. CDR1 and CDR2 from the germline V gene are LNHNV and YYDKDF (reference sequence). Trimming shortened V by 1 base and J by 4 bases, and 11 bases separated the two germline ends. DNA for the CDR3: TGTGCCACCAGCAGAGTGACAGTCTCAGGGGCCAACGTCCTGACTTTC. Amino acid sequence: CATSRVTVSGANVLTF.

This clonotype appeared once. This chain uses TRBV25-1 with TRBJ2-5; tentatively, D is TRBD1 (6 bases). Gene TRBJ2-7 matches the end of the DNA better, so the J call may be wrong. The CDR3 is made up of 14 amino acids. Per germline, CDR1 MGHDK and CDR2 SYGVNS. The CDR3 loop reads CASLKDGTTYEQYF. DNA for the CDR3: TGTGCCAGCTTGAAAGATGGGACAACCTACGAGCAGTACTTC.

This chain uses TRBV29-1 with TRBJ2-4; TRBD1 matches at 7 bases. The CDR3 has 15 amino acids. Germline V gene sequence: CDR1 SQVTM, CDR2 ANQGSEA. V gave up 2 bases and J gave up 13 bases; unmatched junction bases: 17. The CDR3 nucleotides read TGCAGCGTTGAACCCCGACAGGGCCCCCAAGAGGCCCAGTACTTC. It is translated as CSVEPRQGPQEAQYF. Supplemented by reference TRBV29-1 and TRBJ2-4, the full variable domain reads SAVISQKPSRDICQRGTSLTIQCQVDSQVTMMFWYRQQPGQSLTLIATANQGSEATYESGFVIDKFPISRPNLTFSTLTVSNMSPEDSSIYLCSVEPRQGPQEAQYFGAGTRLSVL.

The chain uses TRBV4-1 and TRBJ2-4; perhaps TRBD1 as D (5 bases). V was trimmed by 0 bases and J by 0 bases, leaving 18 bases between them. The CDR3 contains 19 residues. Germline assignment: CDR1 MGHRA and CDR2 YSYEKL. In DNA, the CDR3 is TGCGCCAGCAGCCAAGAAGGGGTGAAAAGCATCCTAGCCAAAAACATTCAGTACTTC. Protein product: CASSQEGVKSILAKNIQYF.

The gene calls are TRBV6-5 and TRBJ1-4; 7 bases fit TRBD1. V gave up 5 bases and J gave up 7 bases; unmatched junction bases: 13. Germline assignment: CDR1 MNHEY and CDR2 SVGAGI. CDR3 length: 16 amino acids. In nucleotides, the CDR3 is TGTGCCAGCAGTACTCGACAGGGATCGGAGGTTGAAAAACTGTTTTTT. Encoded protein: CASSTRQGSEVEKLFF.

The V call is TRBV29-1, the J call TRBJ1-5, with 7 bases aligning to TRBD1. CDR1 and CDR2 (germline): SQVTM, ANQGSEA. This CDR3 contains 13 residues. V shed 7 bases, J shed 4 bases, and the junction held 7 bases outside the gene matches. The CDR3 coding sequence is TGCAGCGCCATGACAGGGTCAAATCAGCCCCAGCATTTT. Its protein product is CSAMTGSNQPQHF.

J is TRBJ2-3 and V is TRBV7-9; a weak D match, TRBD1 (6 bases). Per the germline V gene, CDR1 is SEHNR and CDR2 is FQNEAQ (reference sequence). Trimming stripped 5 bases from V and 2 bases from J, with 17 bases between. The CDR3 runs to 16 residues. CDR3 DNA: TGTGCCAGCAGCCCGGGCGGACAGAAGTACACAGATACGCAGTATTTT. Its protein product is CASSPGGQKYTDTQYF. The entire variable domain, with the rest obtained from reference TRBV7-9 and TRBJ2-3, is as follows: DTGVSQNPRHKITKRGQNVTFRCDPISEHNRLYWYRQTLGQGPEFLTYFQNEAQLEKSRLLSDRFSAERPKGSFSTLEIQRTEQGDSAMYLCASSPGGQKYTDTQYFGPGTRLTVL.

Worth noting for this clonotype: The junction and the germline gene differ at one end; a read error may be behind it. The CDR3 region has the DNA TGTGCCATCGCTGGTTGGGATGGTGGCCACACCTTC. Its protein product is CAIAGWDGGHTF. The rearrangement joins TRBV10-3 to TRBJ1-2; D remains unclear. Germline CDR1 and CDR2: ENHRY and SYGVKD. The CDR3 spans 12 residues.

The chain combines TRBV7-6 with TRBJ2-5; TRBD2 matches at 11 bases. This CDR3 is 15 amino acids long. From germline, CDR1 is SGHVS and CDR2 FNYEAQ. V gave up 5 bases and J gave up 5 bases; unmatched junction bases: 7. This chain's CDR3 is CASSPPSGGWETQYF. The CDR3, as DNA: TGTGCCAGCAGCCCCCCTAGCGGGGGGTGGGAGACCCAGTACTTC.